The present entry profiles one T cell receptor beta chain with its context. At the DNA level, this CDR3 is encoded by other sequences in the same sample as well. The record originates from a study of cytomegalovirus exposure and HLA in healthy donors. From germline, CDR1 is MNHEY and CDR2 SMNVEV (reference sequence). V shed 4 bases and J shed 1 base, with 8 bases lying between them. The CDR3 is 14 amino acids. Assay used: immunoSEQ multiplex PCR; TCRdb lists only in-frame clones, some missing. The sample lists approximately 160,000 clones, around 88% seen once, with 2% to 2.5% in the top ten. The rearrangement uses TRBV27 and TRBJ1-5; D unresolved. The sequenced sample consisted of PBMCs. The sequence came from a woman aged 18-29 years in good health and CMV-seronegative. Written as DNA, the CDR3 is TGTGCCAGCAGTTCCCGCGGGAGCAATCAGCCCCAGCATTTT. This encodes CASSSRGSNQPQHF.